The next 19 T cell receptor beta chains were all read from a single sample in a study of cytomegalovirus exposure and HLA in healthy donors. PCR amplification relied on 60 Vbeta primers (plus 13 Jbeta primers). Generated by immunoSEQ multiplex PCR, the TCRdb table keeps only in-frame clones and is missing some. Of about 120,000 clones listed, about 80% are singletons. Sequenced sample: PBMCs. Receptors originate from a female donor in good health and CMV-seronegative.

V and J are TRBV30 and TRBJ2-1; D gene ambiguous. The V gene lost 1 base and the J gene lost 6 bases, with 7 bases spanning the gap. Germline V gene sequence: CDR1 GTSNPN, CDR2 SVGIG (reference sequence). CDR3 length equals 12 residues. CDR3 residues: CAWSARFNEQFF. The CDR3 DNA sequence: TGTGCCTGGAGTGCACGGTTCAATGAGCAGTTCTTC.

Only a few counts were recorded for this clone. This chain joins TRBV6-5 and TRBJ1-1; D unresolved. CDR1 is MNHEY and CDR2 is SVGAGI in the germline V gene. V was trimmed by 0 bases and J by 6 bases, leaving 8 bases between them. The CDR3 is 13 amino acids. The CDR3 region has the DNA TGTGCCAGCAGTTACTCGACTCTCGCTGAAGCTTTCTTT. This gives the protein CASSYSTLAEAFF.

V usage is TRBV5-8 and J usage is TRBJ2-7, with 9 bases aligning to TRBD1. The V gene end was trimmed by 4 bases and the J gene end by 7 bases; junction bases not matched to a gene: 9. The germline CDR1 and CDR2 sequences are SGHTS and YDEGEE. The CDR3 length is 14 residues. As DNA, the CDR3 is TGTGCCAGCAGCCCGCGGACAGGGGCCGGGGAGCAGTACTTC. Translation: CASSPRTGAGEQYF.

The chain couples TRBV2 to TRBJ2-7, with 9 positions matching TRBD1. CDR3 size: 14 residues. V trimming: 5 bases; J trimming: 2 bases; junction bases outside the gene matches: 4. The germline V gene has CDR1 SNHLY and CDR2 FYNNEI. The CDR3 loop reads CASSRDRETYEQYF. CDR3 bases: TGTGCCAGCAGTAGGGACAGGGAAACCTACGAGCAGTACTTC.

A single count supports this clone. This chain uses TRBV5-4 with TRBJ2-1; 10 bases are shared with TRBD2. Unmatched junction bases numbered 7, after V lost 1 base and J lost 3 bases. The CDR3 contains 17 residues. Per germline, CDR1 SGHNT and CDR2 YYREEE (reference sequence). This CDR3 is CASSLLTSGAYYNEQFF. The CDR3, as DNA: TGTGCCAGCAGCTTGCTAACTAGCGGGGCGTACTACAATGAGCAGTTCTTC.

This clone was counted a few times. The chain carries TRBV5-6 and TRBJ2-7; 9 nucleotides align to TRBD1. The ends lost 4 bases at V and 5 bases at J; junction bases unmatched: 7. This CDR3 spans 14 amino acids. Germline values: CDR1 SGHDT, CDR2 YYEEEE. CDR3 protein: CASSNRDRANEQYF. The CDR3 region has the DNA TGTGCCAGCAGCAACCGGGACAGGGCCAACGAGCAGTACTTC.

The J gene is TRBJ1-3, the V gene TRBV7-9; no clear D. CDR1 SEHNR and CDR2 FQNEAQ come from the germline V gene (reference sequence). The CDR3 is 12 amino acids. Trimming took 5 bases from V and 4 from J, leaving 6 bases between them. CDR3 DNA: TGTGCCAGCAGCCCTACGGGAAACACCATATATTTT. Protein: CASSPTGNTIYF.

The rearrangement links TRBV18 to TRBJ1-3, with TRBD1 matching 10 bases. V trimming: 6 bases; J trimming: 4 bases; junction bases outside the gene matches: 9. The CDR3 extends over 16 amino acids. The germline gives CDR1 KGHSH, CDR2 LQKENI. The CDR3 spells CASSPTGGSVGNTIYF. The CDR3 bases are TGTGCCAGCTCCCCGACAGGGGGCTCGGTAGGAAACACCATATATTTT. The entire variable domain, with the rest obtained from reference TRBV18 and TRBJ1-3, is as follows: NAGVMQNPRHLVRRRGQEARLRCSPMKGHSHVYWYRQLPEEGLKFMVYLQKENIIDESGMPKERFSAEFPKEGPSILRIQQVVRGDSAAYFCASSPTGGSVGNTIYFGEGSWLTVV.

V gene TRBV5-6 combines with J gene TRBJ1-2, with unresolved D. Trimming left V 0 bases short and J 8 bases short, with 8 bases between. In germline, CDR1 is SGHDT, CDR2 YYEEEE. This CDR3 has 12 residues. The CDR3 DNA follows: TGTGCCAGCAGCTTGGTTGCAGCGGGCTACACCTTC. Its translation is CASSLVAAGYTF.

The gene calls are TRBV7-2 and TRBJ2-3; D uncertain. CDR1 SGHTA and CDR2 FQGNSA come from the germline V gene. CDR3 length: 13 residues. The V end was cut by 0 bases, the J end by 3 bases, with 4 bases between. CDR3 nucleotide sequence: TGTGCCAGCAGCTTAGCCCTGACAGATACGCAGTATTTT. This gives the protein CASSLALTDTQYF.

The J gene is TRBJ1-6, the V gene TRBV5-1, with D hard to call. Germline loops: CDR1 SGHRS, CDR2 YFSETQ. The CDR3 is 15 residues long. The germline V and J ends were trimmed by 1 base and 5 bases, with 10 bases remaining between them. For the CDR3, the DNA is TGCGCCAGCAGCTTGTCGGTTCAGGATAATTCACCCCTCCACTTT. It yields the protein CASSLSVQDNSPLHF.

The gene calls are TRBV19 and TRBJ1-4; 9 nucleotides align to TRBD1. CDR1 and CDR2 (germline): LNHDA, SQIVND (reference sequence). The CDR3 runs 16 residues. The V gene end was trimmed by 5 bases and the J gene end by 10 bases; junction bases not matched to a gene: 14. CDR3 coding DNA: TGTGCCAGTAGTCCCGAAGGTACAGGGGGCCTTGGAAAACTGTTTTTT. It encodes CASSPEGTGGLGKLFF.

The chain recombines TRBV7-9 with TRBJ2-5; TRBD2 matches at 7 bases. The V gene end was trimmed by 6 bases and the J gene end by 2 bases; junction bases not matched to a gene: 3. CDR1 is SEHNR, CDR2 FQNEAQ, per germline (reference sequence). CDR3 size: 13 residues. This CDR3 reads CASRWGGQETQYF. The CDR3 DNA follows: TGTGCCAGCAGGTGGGGGGGTCAAGAGACCCAGTACTTC.

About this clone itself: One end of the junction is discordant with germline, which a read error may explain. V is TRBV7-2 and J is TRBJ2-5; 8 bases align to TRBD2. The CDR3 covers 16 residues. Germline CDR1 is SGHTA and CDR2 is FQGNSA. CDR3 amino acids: CASSLRGGVIQEAQYF. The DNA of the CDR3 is TGTGCCAGCAGCTTACGGGGGGGCGTCATCCAAGAGGCCCAGTACTTC.

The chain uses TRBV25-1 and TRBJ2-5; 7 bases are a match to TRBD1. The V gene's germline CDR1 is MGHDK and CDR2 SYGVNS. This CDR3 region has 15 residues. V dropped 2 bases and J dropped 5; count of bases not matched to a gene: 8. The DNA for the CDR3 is TGTGCCAGCAGTGAACAGGGGGTCGTAGGGGAGACCCAGTACTTC. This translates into CASSEQGVVGETQYF.

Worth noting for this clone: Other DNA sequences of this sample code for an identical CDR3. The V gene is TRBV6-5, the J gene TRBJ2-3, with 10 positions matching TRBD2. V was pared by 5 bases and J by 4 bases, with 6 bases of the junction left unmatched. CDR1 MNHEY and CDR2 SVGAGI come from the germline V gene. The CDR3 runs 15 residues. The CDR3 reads CASSPSGGASDTQYF. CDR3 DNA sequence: TGTGCCAGCAGTCCCAGCGGGGGGGCCTCAGATACGCAGTATTTT.

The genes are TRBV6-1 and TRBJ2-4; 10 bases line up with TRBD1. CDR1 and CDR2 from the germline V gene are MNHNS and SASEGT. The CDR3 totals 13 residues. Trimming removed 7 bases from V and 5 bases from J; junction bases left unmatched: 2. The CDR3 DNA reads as TGTGCCAGCATGGGGACAGGGGAAAACATTCAGTACTTC. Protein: CASMGTGENIQYF.

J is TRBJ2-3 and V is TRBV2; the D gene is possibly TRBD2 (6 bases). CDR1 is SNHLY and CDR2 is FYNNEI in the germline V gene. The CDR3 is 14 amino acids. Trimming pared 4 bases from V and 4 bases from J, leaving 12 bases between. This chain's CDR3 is CASSGISGADTQYF. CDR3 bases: TGTGCCAGCAGTGGGATTAGCGGAGCAGATACGCAGTATTTT. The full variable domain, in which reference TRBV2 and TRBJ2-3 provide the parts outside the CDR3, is EPEVTQTPSHQVTQMGQEVILRCVPISNHLYFYWYRQILGQKVEFLVSFYNNEISEKSEIFDDQFSVERPDGSNFTLKIRSTKLEDSAMYFCASSGISGADTQYFGPGTRLTVL.

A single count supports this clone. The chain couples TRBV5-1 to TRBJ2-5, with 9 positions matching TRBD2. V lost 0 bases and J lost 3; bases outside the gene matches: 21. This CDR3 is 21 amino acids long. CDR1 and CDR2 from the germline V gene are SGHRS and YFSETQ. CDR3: CASSLAVGPGGGGKYEETQYF. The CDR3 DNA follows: TGCGCCAGCAGCTTGGCGGTAGGACCAGGCGGGGGGGGGAAGTACGAAGAGACCCAGTACTTC.